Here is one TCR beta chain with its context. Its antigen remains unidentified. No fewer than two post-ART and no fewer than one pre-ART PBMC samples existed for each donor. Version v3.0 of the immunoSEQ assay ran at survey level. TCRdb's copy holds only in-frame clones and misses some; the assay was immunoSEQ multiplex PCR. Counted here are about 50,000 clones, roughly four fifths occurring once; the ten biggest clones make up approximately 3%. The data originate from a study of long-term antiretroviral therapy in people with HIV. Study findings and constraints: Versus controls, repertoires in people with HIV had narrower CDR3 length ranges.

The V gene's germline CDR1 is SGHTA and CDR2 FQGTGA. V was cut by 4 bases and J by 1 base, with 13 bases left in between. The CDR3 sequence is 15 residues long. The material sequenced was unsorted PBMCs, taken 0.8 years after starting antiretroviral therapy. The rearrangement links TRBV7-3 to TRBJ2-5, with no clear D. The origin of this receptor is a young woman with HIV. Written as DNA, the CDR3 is TGTGCCAGCAGCTCCGTTGGATTGCCCCAAGAGACCCAGTACTTC. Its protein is CASSSVGLPQETQYF.